The source of this T cell receptor beta chain is a study of blood T cell repertoires in COVID-19. As for the study in general: The United States, Italy and Spain provided the acute and convalescent COVID-19 samples.

As processed by the authors: Estimation of nucleated cell counts relied on the amplification of reference gene primers. TCRdb's table, derived via immunoSEQ multiplex PCR, lists solely in-frame clones and lacks some. V, J and clone size reflect that table, while D and trimming were determined from the DNA. The sample includes roughly 200,000 clones, approximately 84% of them seen just once. Material: peripheral blood. The clonotype comes from a woman aged 80 or over with acute or convalescent COVID-19.

CDR3 sequence: CASRGGSTRATEAFF. As DNA, the CDR3 is TGTGCCAGCAGGGGCGGGTCAACCCGGGCTACTGAAGCTTTCTTT. The chain uses TRBV6-5 and TRBJ1-1, with D unclear. The CDR3 is made up of 15 amino acids. With 6 bases removed from V and 5 bases from J, the gap between germline ends came to 19 bases. Germline V gene data show CDR1 as MNHEY and CDR2 as SVGAGI.